The 16 T cell receptor beta chains presented below share a single source sample, sequenced in a study of beta chain features in type 1 diabetes. The investigators reverse transcribed all of the isolated RNA, so they sequenced expressed TCRB transcripts. Data came from immunoSEQ multiplex PCR; TCRdb stores just in-frame clones and leaves some out. The sample carries approximately 380,000 clones, around 16% recorded once. The sequencing input was naive CD4+ T cells from blood. The receptor source for this set is a woman aged 18-30 years in good health.

There are a few counts of this clone. The J gene is TRBJ2-7, the V gene TRBV6-6; 9 bases are a match to TRBD1. The trim removed 6 bases at V and 4 bases at J, leaving 10 bases unmatched. CDR1 MNHNY and CDR2 SVGAGI come from the germline V gene (reference sequence). This CDR3 has 15 amino acids. The CDR3 DNA is TGTGCCAGCAGCATTGACAGGACAGGGGAGTACGAGCAGTACTTC. This gives the protein CASSIDRTGEYEQYF.

The V and J genes are TRBV15 and TRBJ2-7, with 9 bases matching TRBD1. The junction had 5 bases not matched to a gene; V was cut back by 5 bases and J by 6 bases. The CDR3 loop spans 13 amino acids. CDR1 is LNHNV, CDR2 YYDKDF, per germline (reference sequence). The CDR3 DNA reads as TGTGCCACCAGCGTAGGACAGGGGACCGAGCAGTACTTC. Residues: CATSVGQGTEQYF.

This clone has more than one count but fewer than ten. The J gene is TRBJ2-7, the V gene TRBV7-9; D remains ambiguous. From germline, CDR1 is SEHNR and CDR2 FQNEAQ (reference sequence). The CDR3 is 14 amino acids. V lost 5 bases, J lost 2 bases, and 13 bases lay in between. The CDR3 region has the DNA TGTGCCAGCAGCCCTACCCGAACCCCCTACGAGCAGTACTTC. This encodes CASSPTRTPYEQYF.

The V and J genes are TRBV6-6 and TRBJ2-7; possibly TRBD2 for D (5 bases). Trimming stripped 6 bases from V and 2 bases from J, with 11 bases between. Germline assignment: CDR1 MNHNY and CDR2 SVGAGI (reference sequence). There are 13 residues in the CDR3. This CDR3 is CASRHGLTYEQYF. DNA for the CDR3: TGTGCCAGCAGACATGGACTGACCTACGAGCAGTACTTC.

The CDR3 is CAWQRDYNEQFF. In nucleotides, the CDR3 is TGTGCCTGGCAGCGAGATTACAATGAGCAGTTCTTC. The V and J genes are TRBV30 and TRBJ2-1, with D unresolved. Trimming removed 5 bases at V and 4 bases at J, with 9 bases between. CDR1 GTSNPN and CDR2 SVGIG come from the germline V gene (reference sequence). CDR3 length: 12 amino acids. Combining the CDR3 with reference TRBV30 and TRBJ2-1 gives the whole variable domain SQTIHQWPATLVQPVGSPLSLECTVEGTSNPNLYWYRQAAGRGLQLLFYSVGIGQISSEVPQNLSASRPQDRQFILSSKKLLLSDSGFYLCAWQRDYNEQFFGPGTRLTVL.

This clone showed up just a few times. V gene TRBV11-2 combines with J gene TRBJ2-3; 15 bases match TRBD2. The J segment lost 6 bases and the V segment lost 0 bases, leaving 7 bases of the junction unmatched. This CDR3 is 18 amino acids long. Germline loops: CDR1 SGHAT, CDR2 FQNNGV. The CDR3 reads CASSLERTSGRAFDTQYF. The CDR3 coding sequence is TGTGCCAGCAGCTTAGAAAGGACTAGCGGGAGGGCCTTTGATACGCAGTATTTT.

This rearrangement joins TRBV5-1 to TRBJ2-6, with TRBD1 matching over 11 bases. Germline CDR1 and CDR2: SGHRS and YFSETQ. V dropped 4 bases and J dropped 1; count of bases not matched to a gene: 7. This CDR3 is 18 amino acids long. CDR3 amino acids: CASSRTGTGGSGANVLTF. The CDR3 DNA reads as TGCGCCAGCAGCCGGACCGGGACAGGGGGATCTGGGGCCAACGTCCTGACTTTC.

This clone was counted a few times. The chain employs TRBV27 and TRBJ2-3; D not resolved. CDR1 MNHEY and CDR2 SMNVEV come from the germline V gene (reference sequence). V gave up 0 bases and J gave up 1 base, with 8 bases separating them. This CDR3 is 15 amino acids long. The CDR3 DNA reads as TGTGCCAGCAGTTTATCGCTCGGTCGCACAGATACGCAGTATTTT. The encoded protein is CASSLSLGRTDTQYF.

The genes are TRBV5-1 and TRBJ1-4, with unresolved D. The CDR3 is 15 residues long. Trimming took off 1 base at V and 8 bases at J, with 15 bases between the two ends. Germline V gives CDR1 SGHRS, CDR2 YFSETQ. CDR3: CASSLRGMGGEKLFF. The CDR3 DNA sequence: TGCGCCAGCAGCTTGCGGGGTATGGGAGGGGAAAAACTGTTTTTT.

This clone was observed a few times. This chain uses TRBV28 with TRBJ2-5; weak D call: TRBD2 (6 bases). CDR3 size: 13 residues. Deletions cut 11 bases from V and 1 base from J, with 14 bases between. Looked up from germline, CDR1 is MDHEN and CDR2 is SYDVKM. CDR3 DNA sequence: TGTGCCGGAGCGGCGGGAACCCAAGAGACCCAGTACTTC. It is translated as CAGAAGTQETQYF.

V is TRBV29-1 and J is TRBJ1-4, with 9 bases lining up with TRBD1. The germline V gene encodes CDR1 SQVTM and CDR2 ANQGSEA. V trimming: 7 bases; J trimming: 7 bases; junction bases outside the gene matches: 19. The CDR3 covers 17 residues. The CDR3 sequence is CSAVTWNPGTGSEKLFF. The CDR3 nucleotides read TGCAGCGCAGTCACGTGGAACCCCGGGACAGGGAGTGAAAAACTGTTTTTT.

The J gene is TRBJ1-2, the V gene TRBV7-9; 7 bases agree with TRBD1. The CDR3 contains 16 residues. J was trimmed by 1 base and V by 5 bases; bases with no gene match: 10. Germline assignment: CDR1 SEHNR and CDR2 FQNEAQ (reference sequence). CDR3 sequence reads: CASSRGDRAFNYGYTF. The CDR3 DNA sequence: TGTGCCAGCAGCCGTGGAGACAGGGCTTTTAACTATGGCTACACCTTC.

J is TRBJ2-7 and V is TRBV11-3; possible D gene TRBD2, 5 bases. Trimming pared 1 base from V and 1 base from J, leaving 8 bases between. Germline CDR1 is SGHNT and CDR2 is YENEEA. This CDR3 is 14 amino acids long. The CDR3 DNA is TGTGCCAGCAGCTTAGGCGGGCAGTCCTACGAGCAGTACTTC. Protein: CASSLGGQSYEQYF.

The chain has TRBV5-1 and TRBJ2-1; 9 bases fit TRBD1. Trimming cost V 5 bases and J 8 bases; bases outside gene matches: 14. This CDR3 has 16 amino acids. CDR1 and CDR2 (germline): SGHRS, YFSETQ. The CDR3 sequence: CASSSLTGGGRDEQFF. The CDR3 DNA sequence: TGCGCCAGCAGTTCCTTGACAGGGGGAGGGCGCGATGAGCAGTTCTTC.

This clone was observed a few times. J is TRBJ2-3 and V is TRBV25-1; D unresolved. The length of the CDR3 is 12 residues. Germline values: CDR1 MGHDK, CDR2 SYGVNS. Between the trimmed V and J ends, which lost 4 bases and 6 bases, there was a span of 8 bases. CDR3 in DNA: TGTGCCAGCAGTGGCCCTCAGGATACGCAGTATTTT. As protein: CASSGPQDTQYF.

This clone has more than one count but fewer than ten. The genes are TRBV7-2 and TRBJ2-7, with TRBD2 matching 11 bases. Germline-derived CDR1 and CDR2 are SGHTA and FQGNSA. Trimming removed 1 base from V and 7 bases from J; junction bases left unmatched: 6. The CDR3 sequence is 15 residues long. The CDR3 DNA reads TGTGCCAGCAGCTTAGTAGCGGGAGGGCCGGGAGAGCAGTACTTC. Protein sequence: CASSLVAGGPGEQYF.